A single sample gave rise to the 8 T cell receptor beta chains below, sequenced in a study of blood T cells in healthy people across ages. Primers used in a second PCR of roughly 7 to 11 cycles were a sample-barcoded 5' primer and a J-beta primer mix. In TCRdb, the 5' RACE reads were re-called with MiXCR into one record per CDR3 protein. The sample lists 800,000 to 1,000,000 distinct CDR3 sequences, around 48% occurring once. Sequencing was performed on blood. Receptor source: a man aged 30 to 45 in good health.

This chain uses TRBV7-3 with TRBJ2-3, with 9 nucleotides matching TRBD2. The junction had 6 bases not matched to a gene; V was cut back by 6 bases and J by 2 bases. Germline CDR1 SGHTA, CDR2 FQGTGA. This CDR3 region has 15 residues. Written as DNA, the CDR3 is TGTGCCAGCAGTTCGGCGGGGGGGTTCACAGATACGCAGTATTTT. This sequence encodes CASSSAGGFTDTQYF.

J is TRBJ1-2 and V is TRBV20-1, with D tentatively TRBD1 (5 bases). Germline V lookup: CDR1 DFQATT, CDR2 SNEGSKA (reference sequence). Trimming removed 2 bases from V and 6 bases from J, with 10 bases in between. This CDR3 is built from 12 residues. For the CDR3, the DNA is TGCAGTGCTAGAAAGACGGGGGATGGCTACACCTTC. Translating it yields CSARKTGDGYTF.

The V call is TRBV6-5, the J call TRBJ2-3; the match to TRBD1 covers 9 bases. CDR1 MNHEY and CDR2 SVGAGI come from the germline V gene. The CDR3 has 16 amino acids. Trimming removed 2 bases from V and 5 bases from J; junction bases left unmatched: 8. The CDR3 is CASSYEGTGSLDTQYF. The CDR3 DNA is TGTGCCAGCAGTTACGAAGGGACAGGGTCATTAGATACGCAGTATTTT.

The rearrangement joins TRBV24-1 to TRBJ1-5, with 8 positions matching TRBD1. Trimming took 4 bases from V and 6 from J; bases not matched to a gene: 4. The germline gives CDR1 KGHDR, CDR2 SFDVKD. The CDR3 totals 14 residues. CDR3 amino acids: CATSDSGTGQPQHF. The CDR3 DNA reads as TGTGCCACCAGTGACTCCGGGACAGGTCAGCCCCAGCATTTT.

The chain's CDR3 is CASSRVPGANVLTF. Here the CDR3 DNA reads TGTGCCAGCAGCAGGGTTCCTGGGGCCAACGTCCTGACTTTC. The J gene is TRBJ2-6, the V gene TRBV12-3 or TRBV12-4, with D perhaps matching TRBD1 (5 bases). V lost 6 bases, J lost 2 bases, and 8 bases lay in between. CDR3 size: 14 residues.

This sequence joins TRBV27 and TRBJ1-2; a weak D match, TRBD1 (5 bases). Trimming removed 4 bases at V and 6 bases at J, with 12 bases between. The CDR3 totals 13 residues. Germline V gives CDR1 MNHEY, CDR2 SMNVEV (reference sequence). The CDR3 DNA reads as TGTGCCAGCAGTTCGTCAGGGCTGGATGGCTACACCTTC. Residues: CASSSSGLDGYTF.

The chain combines TRBV6-2 or TRBV6-3 with TRBJ2-7; weak D call: TRBD2 (6 bases). The CDR3 covers 13 residues. Between the trimmed V and J ends, which lost 8 bases and 0 bases, there was a span of 11 bases. The germline V gene encodes CDR1 MNHEY and CDR2 SVGEGT. This chain's CDR3 is CASYGDFSYEQYF. In DNA form, the CDR3 reads TGTGCCAGCTACGGGGACTTCTCCTACGAGCAGTACTTC.

This clonotype was counted between two and nine times. The V gene is TRBV10-3, the J gene TRBJ2-3; either TRBD1 or TRBD2 may fit D (6 bases each). This CDR3 has 15 residues. Trimming stripped 0 bases from V and 5 bases from J, with 12 bases between. Looked up from germline, CDR1 is ENHRY and CDR2 is SYGVKD. The CDR3: CAISESDRRGDTQYF. The CDR3 DNA follows: TGTGCCATCAGTGAGTCCGACAGGCGGGGAGATACGCAGTATTTT.